This T cell receptor (beta chain) is from a study of Graves' ophthalmopathy and Graves' hyperthyroidism. This CDR3 is 14 amino acids long. The ends lost 5 bases at V and 6 bases at J; junction bases unmatched: 6. Looked up from germline, CDR1 is MDHEN and CDR2 is SYDVKM. Amplification of TCR beta CDR3 regions used RNA transcripts. Following a first-round RT-PCR that used HTBI primers, a second-round multiplex PCR was carried out. TCRdb redid the calling of the multiplex PCR reads with MiXCR, one entry per CDR3 protein. The sample lists fewer than 600,000 distinct CDR3 sequences, 14% seen once, with approximately 9.8% in the top ten.

The source is a woman in her 30s with Graves' ophthalmopathy. Specimen: blood. The chain employs TRBV28 and TRBJ2-4; 8 bases line up with TRBD1. DNA for the CDR3: TGTGCCAGCAGTACGCAGGGGGCTTCAAACATTCAGTACTTC. Encoded protein: CASSTQGASNIQYF.